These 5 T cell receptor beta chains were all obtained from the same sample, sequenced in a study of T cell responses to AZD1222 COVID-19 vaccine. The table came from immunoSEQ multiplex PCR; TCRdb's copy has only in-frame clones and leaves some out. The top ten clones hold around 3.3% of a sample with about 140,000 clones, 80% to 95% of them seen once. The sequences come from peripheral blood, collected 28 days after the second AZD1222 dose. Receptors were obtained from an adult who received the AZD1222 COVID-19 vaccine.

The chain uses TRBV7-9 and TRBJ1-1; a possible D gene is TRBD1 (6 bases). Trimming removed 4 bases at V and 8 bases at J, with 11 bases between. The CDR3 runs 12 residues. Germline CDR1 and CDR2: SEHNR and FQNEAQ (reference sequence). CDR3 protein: CASSWTDREAFF. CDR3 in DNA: TGTGCCAGCAGCTGGACCGACAGGGAAGCTTTCTTT.

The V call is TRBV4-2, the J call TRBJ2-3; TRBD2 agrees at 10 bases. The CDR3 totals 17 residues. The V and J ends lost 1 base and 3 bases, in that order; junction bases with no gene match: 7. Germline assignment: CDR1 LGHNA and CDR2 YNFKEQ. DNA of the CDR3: TGTGCCAGCAGCCAAGGCCGACTAGCGGGTGGGACAGATACGCAGTATTTT. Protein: CASSQGRLAGGTDTQYF.

CDR3 protein: CASSMRDRAVDYGYTF. DNA of the CDR3: TGTGCCAGTAGTATGAGAGACAGGGCCGTTGACTATGGCTACACCTTC. The rearrangement links TRBV19 to TRBJ1-2; 7 bases map to TRBD1. This CDR3 has 16 residues. The germline V gene encodes CDR1 LNHDA and CDR2 SQIVND (reference sequence). V lost 3 bases and J lost 3; bases outside the gene matches: 10.

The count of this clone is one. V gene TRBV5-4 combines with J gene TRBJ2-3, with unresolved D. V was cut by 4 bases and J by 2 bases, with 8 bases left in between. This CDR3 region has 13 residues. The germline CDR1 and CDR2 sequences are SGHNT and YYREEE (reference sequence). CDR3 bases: TGTGCCAGCAGCCCGACTCCCACAGATACGCAGTATTTT. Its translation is CASSPTPTDTQYF. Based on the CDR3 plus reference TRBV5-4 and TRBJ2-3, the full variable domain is ETGVTQSPTHLIKTRGQQVTLRCSSQSGHNTVSWYQQALGQGPQFIFQYYREEENGRGNFPPRFSGLQFPNYSSELNVNALELDDSALYLCASSPTPTDTQYFGPGTRLTVL.

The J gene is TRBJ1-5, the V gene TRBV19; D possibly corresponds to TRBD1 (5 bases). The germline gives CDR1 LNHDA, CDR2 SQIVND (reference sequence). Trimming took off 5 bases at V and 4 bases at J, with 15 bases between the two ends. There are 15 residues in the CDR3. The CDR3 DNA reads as TGTGCCAGTAGTTCAGGGACCCCGCGTAATCAGCCCCAGCATTTT. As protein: CASSSGTPRNQPQHF. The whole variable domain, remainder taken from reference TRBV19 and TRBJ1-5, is DGGITQSPKYLFRKEGQNVTLSCEQNLNHDAMYWYRQDPGQGLRLIYYSQIVNDFQKGDIAEGYSVSREKKESFPLTVTSAQKNPTAFYLCASSSGTPRNQPQHFGDGTRLSIL.